Listed below are T cell receptor beta chains from one sample, sequenced in a study of Ad26.COV2.S vaccination and SARS-CoV-2 variants. The assay was immunoSEQ multiplex PCR, and TCRdb's table has in-frame clones only and misses some. Counted here are around 400,000 clones, 83% occurring once; the ten biggest clones make up around 7%. The sample here was peripheral blood, taken in a trial of Ad26.COV2.S vaccine versus placebo. These receptors were collected from a person between 18 and 65 years old who received the Ad26.COV2.S COVID-19 vaccine or a placebo. The CDR3 runs from the conserved cysteine through the conserved F or W. D genes are given only for firm matches. Not every row has a clone size; where given, it reads once, few, many or a size class.

>TRBJ1-4|TRBV6-6|-|-
CASSYGEKLFF
TGTGCCAGCAGTTATGGTGAAAAACTGTTTTTT
>TRBJ2-3|TRBV5-1|-|-
CASSLEQGGGADTQYF
TGCGCCAGCAGCTTGGAGCAAGGCGGGGGCGCAGATACGCAGTATTTT
>TRBJ1-5|TRBV7-9|TRBD1|few
CASSSTGARGNQPQHF
TGTGCCAGCAGCTCGACAGGGGCAAGAGGCAATCAGCCCCAGCATTTT
>TRBJ1-5|TRBV18|TRBD1|-
CASSPPGQGNQPQHF
TGTGCCAGCTCACCCCCGGGACAGGGCAATCAGCCCCAGCATTTT
>TRBJ2-7|TRBV19|-|-
CASGARGIGDEQYF
TGTGCCAGTGGGGCTAGGGGGATCGGTGACGAGCAGTACTTC
>TRBJ2-2|TRBV6-5|-|-
CASRDSNTGELFF
TGTGCCAGCCGGGACTCGAACACCGGGGAGCTGTTTTTT
>TRBJ1-5|TRBV19|-|-
CASSIDSINQPQHF
TGTGCCAGTAGTATAGACAGCATTAATCAGCCCCAGCATTTT
>TRBJ1-2|TRBV4-1|-|-
CASSQDQGNYGYTF
TGCGCCAGCAGCCAAGATCAGGGGAACTATGGCTACACCTTC
>TRBJ2-1|TRBV19|-|-
CASSPRGQDEQFF
TGTGCCAGTAGTCCCCGGGGCCAGGATGAGCAGTTCTTC
>TRBJ1-1|TRBV18|-|-
CASSRSSLNTEAFF
TGTGCCAGCTCACGTTCCAGCCTGAACACTGAAGCTTTCTTT
>TRBJ1-2|TRBV1|-|once
CTSSQDPEGDRGRPDYGYTF
TGCACCAGCAGCCAAGATCCTGAGGGGGACAGGGGCCGGCCGGACTATGGCTACACCTTC
>TRBJ1-2|TRBV5-4|TRBD1|-
CASSSLGTGGYGYTF
TGTGCCAGCAGCTCTTTGGGGACAGGGGGTTATGGCTACACCTTC
>TRBJ1-1|TRBV5-6|-|-
CASSLRGRNTEAFF
TGTGCCAGCAGCTTGCGGGGTCGGAACACTGAAGCTTTCTTT
>TRBJ2-5|TRBV29-1|TRBD2|-
CSVEKGGQTQYF
TGCAGCGTTGAGAAGGGAGGGCAGACCCAGTACTTC
>TRBJ1-6|TRBV19|TRBD1|-
CASSPGTGTSPLHF
TGTGCCAGTAGTCCAGGGACAGGGACTTCACCCCTCCACTTT
>TRBJ1-4|TRBV6-6|-|-
CASSYTGTPAEKLFF
TGTGCCAGCAGTTACACAGGAACACCTGCTGAAAAACTGTTTTTT
>TRBJ2-5|TRBV6-5|TRBD2|-
CASSRGGLETQYF
TGTGCCAGCAGTCGGGGGGGATTGGAGACCCAGTACTTC
>TRBJ2-7|TRBV5-4|TRBD2|-
CASGRTRSEQYF
TGTGCCAGCGGGAGGACTAGATCGGAGCAGTACTTC